This T cell receptor (beta chain) was obtained from a study of OX40 agonist ivuxolimab in advanced cancers. Study background: Dose-escalation subjects each had hepatocellular carcinoma, melanoma, renal cell or head and neck cancer. Anti-PD-1, anti-PD-L1 or anti-CTLA-4 therapy given earlier was allowed, and 40% had some. Overall study findings and caveats: Clones of CD4+ and CD8+ blood T cells grew by week 6 at doses of 0.1 to 3.0 mg/kg. Relative to CD4+ cells, CD8+ T cells on average had more expanded clones.

With regard to this clone: Its target is not known.

Trimming pared 1 base from V and 0 bases from J, leaving 7 bases between. CDR1 is SGHTA and CDR2 is FQGNSA in the germline V gene. CDR3 length equals 14 residues. Sequencing used immunoSEQ multiplex PCR; TCRdb keeps in-frame clones, though not all of them. The repertoire holds 52,000 or so clones, with around 81% as singletons. This receptor was obtained from an adult with an advanced solid tumor such as melanoma, head and neck, liver or kidney cancer. The starting material was CD4+ or CD8+ T cells sorted from blood, obtained in a trial of the OX40 agonist ivuxolimab. The chain employs TRBV7-2 and TRBJ2-7, with no clear D. The CDR3 region is CASSLVVSSYEQYF. CDR3 DNA sequence: TGTGCCAGCAGCTTAGTGGTGAGCTCCTACGAGCAGTACTTC. Full variable domain (missing parts from reference TRBV7-2 and TRBJ2-7): GAGVSQSPSNKVTEKGKDVELRCDPISGHTALYWYRQSLGQGLEFLIYFQGNSAPDKSGLPSDRFSAERTGGSVSTLTIQRTQQEDSAVYLCASSLVVSSYEQYFGPGTRLTVT.